These 20 T cell receptor beta chains were sequenced from one sample in a study of tumor-infiltrating lymphocytes in primary liver carcinoma. It was from 20-30 mg of unsorted bulk tissue that RNA and DNA were co-extracted. The input was 450 to 500 ng total RNA; TCR beta cDNA was made from it with a constant-region primer. Construction of TCR beta libraries relied on three successive nested multiplex PCR rounds employing slightly modified ARM-PCR. Running 9 to 11 cycles apiece, the first two PCR rounds relied on TRBV1-TRBV30 forward primers together with a C-beta reverse primer. TCRdb re-called the multiplex PCR reads with MiXCR, one entry per CDR3 protein. The sample records some 110,000 distinct CDR3 sequences, around 83% being singletons. Source material: liver tumor tissue from sampling region 3. The subset was: tumor region T3, left-lateral pole. These receptors were collected from a man aged 40-49 years with primary liver carcinoma and hepatitis B virus infection.

A remark on this clonotype: A junction boundary mismatches the germline segment, possibly from a read error. The chain couples TRBV29-1 to TRBJ2-1; a possible D gene is TRBD2 (5 bases). Per germline, CDR1 SQVTM and CDR2 ANQGSEA. The CDR3 is 15 amino acids. The DNA for the CDR3 is TGTAGCGTTGATCTTTCTAGGGTCAATATCAATGAGCAGTTCTTC. Translating gives CSVDLSRVNINEQFF.

This clonotype is labeled large. The rearrangement joins TRBV11-2 to TRBJ2-5, with TRBD2 matching over 8 bases. Germline V lookup: CDR1 SGHAT, CDR2 FQNNGV. The V and J ends lost 3 bases and 2 bases, in that order; junction bases with no gene match: 2. The CDR3 has 14 amino acids. The CDR3 is CASSFSGGQETQYF. The CDR3 DNA is TGTGCCAGCAGCTTCAGCGGGGGACAAGAGACCCAGTACTTC.

Concerning this clonotype: A much more abundant neighbour one base away suggests this may be a read error. The chain recombines TRBV28 with TRBJ1-4, with 9 positions matching TRBD1. The CDR3 has 15 amino acids. The germline V gene has CDR1 MDHEN and CDR2 SYDVKM. The ends lost 7 bases at V and 8 bases at J; junction bases unmatched: 11. The CDR3 DNA sequence: TGTGCCAGCATTGGATCGAACAGGGGGCAAGAAAAACTGTTTTTT. Encoded protein: CASIGSNRGQEKLFF. The full variable domain, in which reference TRBV28 and TRBJ1-4 provide the parts outside the CDR3, is DVKVTQSSRYLVKRTGEKVFLECVQDMDHENMFWYRQDPGLGLRLIYFSYDVKMKEKGDIPEGYSVSREKKERFSLILESASTNQTSMYLCASIGSNRGQEKLFFGSGTQLSVL.

The rearrangement joins TRBV20-1 to TRBJ2-1; the match to TRBD2 covers 8 bases. CDR1 and CDR2 (germline): DFQATT, SNEGSKA (reference sequence). Trimming cost V 7 bases and J 5 bases; bases outside gene matches: 13. CDR3 length: 15 amino acids. Here the CDR3 reads CSVRDGGRSHNEQFF. CDR3 sequence (DNA): TGCAGTGTCAGAGACGGCGGGAGGTCTCACAATGAGCAGTTCTTC.

With regard to this clonotype: One end of the junction does not line up with germline, which may come from a read error. The chain carries TRBV4-3 and TRBJ2-1, with D possibly TRBD2 on 6 matching bases. The CDR3 is 16 residues long. The V gene's germline CDR1 is LGHNA and CDR2 YSLEER. The CDR3 protein is CASSQDRGSGYNEQSF. CDR3 in DNA: TGCGCCAGCAGCCAAGATAGAGGTAGCGGCTACAATGAGCAGTCCTTT.

A word on this clonotype: A much larger clone differs by one base, so this may be a read error. The V call is TRBV20-1, the J call TRBJ2-7; the match to TRBD1 covers 7 bases. CDR3 length: 14 residues. Per germline, CDR1 DFQATT and CDR2 SNEGSKA (reference sequence). V was pared by 7 bases and J by 3 bases, with 12 bases of the junction left unmatched. CDR3 bases: TGCAGTGGTATCACAGGGGAGAGGGACTACGAGCAGTACTTC. This codes for CSGITGERDYEQYF.

Note on this clonotype: This CDR3 fails to terminate in the conserved phenylalanine or tryptophan, so it likely reflects a read error. The V call is TRBV11-1, the J call TRBJ2-4; 13 nucleotides agree with TRBD2. Germline-derived CDR1 and CDR2 are SGHAT and FQDESV (reference sequence). There are 17 residues in the CDR3. The CDR3 region is CASSSPGTSGTKSIQYN. CDR3 coding DNA: TGTGCCAGCAGCTCTCCCGGGACTAGCGGGACCAAAAGCATTCAGTACAAC.

A word on this clonotype: Just one base apart from a much larger clone, this may be a read error. V and J are TRBV18 and TRBJ2-3; D gene ambiguous. The V gene's germline CDR1 is KGHSH and CDR2 LQKENI. The CDR3 length is 13 residues. CDR3 protein: CASSPGSTDSQYF. The DNA of the CDR3 is TGTGCCAGCTCACCAGGCAGCACAGATTCGCAGTATTTT.

For this clonotype: An end of the junction differs from the germline gene, which may be a read error. The chain has TRBV14 and TRBJ2-3; weak D call: TRBD1 (6 bases). There are 13 residues in the CDR3. The germline gives CDR1 SGHDN, CDR2 FVKESK. CDR3 DNA: TGTTCCAGCAGCCGGGGACACACAGATACGCAGTATTTT. Protein sequence: CSSSRGHTDTQYF.

This clonotype occurred once. One end of the junction varies from germline; a read error may be responsible. V is TRBV11-2 and J is TRBJ2-3; D possibly corresponds to TRBD2 (6 bases). From germline, CDR1 is SGHAT and CDR2 FQNNGV. The CDR3 has 16 residues. This CDR3 reads CGSSLQSGVSTVTQYF. CDR3 DNA sequence: TGTGGCAGCAGCTTACAATCGGGAGTCAGCACAGTTACGCAGTATTTT.

As to this clonotype: Its ends do not fully match the called genes, so a read error is possible. The CDR3 protein is CPSSLSRGQETQYF. As DNA, the CDR3 is TGTCCCAGCAGCTTAAGCCGGGGACAAGAGACCCAGTACTTC. This chain uses TRBV11-2 with TRBJ2-5; tentative D call: TRBD2 (5 bases). CDR1 and CDR2 from the germline V gene are SGHAT and FQNNGV. This CDR3 is 14 amino acids long. The complete variable domain, with remaining parts taken from reference TRBV11-2 and TRBJ2-5, reads EAGVAQSPRYKIIEKRQSVAFWCNPISGHATLYWYQQILGQGPKLLIQFQNNGVVDDSQLPKDRFSAERLKGVDSTLKIQPAKLEDSAVYLCPSSLSRGQETQYFGPGTRLLVL.

Remarks on this clonotype: Its ends do not fully match the called genes, so a read error is possible. V and J are TRBV12-3 or TRBV12-4 and TRBJ1-2, with no clear D. The CDR3 runs 14 residues. The CDR3 loop reads CASSAQSMDYGYTF. For the CDR3, the DNA is TGTGCCAGCAGTGCACAAAGCATGGACTATGGCTACACGTTC.

Of note for this clonotype: The final CDR3 position lacks the conserved phenylalanine or tryptophan, pointing to a likely read error. The V call is TRBV12-3 or TRBV12-4, the J call TRBJ2-4; no definite D call. Trimming cost V 1 base and J 2 bases, with 12 bases left between them. This CDR3 has 16 amino acids. This CDR3 reads CASSLDGMGTKNIQYL. The CDR3 region has the DNA TGTGCCAGCAGTTTAGACGGTATGGGGACCAAAAACATTCAGTACCTC.

Concerning this clonotype itself: At one boundary the junction diverges from the germline segment, which might be a read error. The chain recombines TRBV10-3 with TRBJ2-5; 9 bases are shared with TRBD1. CDR1 is ENHRY and CDR2 is SYGVKD in the germline V gene. The CDR3 sequence is 14 residues long. The CDR3 sequence is CTIKKGDREGTQYF. For the CDR3, the DNA is TGTACCATCAAAAAAGGGGACAGGGAAGGGACCCAGTACTTC.

Worth noting for this clonotype: A read error is likely, as this CDR3 ends without the conserved phenylalanine or tryptophan. This chain links TRBV12-3 or TRBV12-4 with TRBJ2-1, with 8 nucleotides matching TRBD1. This CDR3 is built from 13 residues. The CDR3 DNA follows: TGTACCAGCAGTTTATCCGACAGGGGAGAGCAGTTCTCC. Translating it yields CTSSLSDRGEQFS.

Of note for this clonotype: One end of the junction fails to match germline, which may point to a read error. This chain links TRBV12-3 or TRBV12-4 with TRBJ2-1, with a weak D call TRBD1 (6 bases). This CDR3 has 14 amino acids. The CDR3 DNA reads TGTGCCAGCAATCCCCAGGGGCGGCGGAATCAGCAGCTCTTC. It specifies CASNPQGRRNQQLF.

The V and J genes are TRBV28 and TRBJ2-7, with a weak D call TRBD1 (5 bases). This CDR3 has 14 amino acids. Trimming cost V 9 bases and J 3 bases, with 18 bases left between them. Germline V lookup: CDR1 MDHEN, CDR2 SYDVKM. CDR3 sequence (DNA): TGTGCCAGTAGTCCTCTACAGGAGTACTACGAGCAGTACTTC. This codes for CASSPLQEYYEQYF.

V usage is TRBV29-1 and J usage is TRBJ2-3; unclear D gene. CDR1 and CDR2 from the germline V gene are SQVTM and ANQGSEA. This CDR3 contains 12 residues. V lost 3 bases, J lost 5 bases, and 9 bases lay in between. The CDR3 sequence is CSVEDPGDTQYF. CDR3 nucleotide sequence: TGCAGCGTTGAGGATCCAGGAGATACGCAGTATTTT.

Turning to this clonotype: Germline and junction disagree at one end, which may indicate a read error. The V and J genes are TRBV29-1 and TRBJ2-3; D not certain. The CDR3 covers 12 residues. Germline V gene sequence: CDR1 SQVTM, CDR2 ANQGSEA. CDR3 nucleotides: TGCAGCATTGAGACTCCAGGAGATACGCAATATTTT. It encodes CSIETPGDTQYF.

This clonotype was observed a handful of times. V and J are TRBV6-1 and TRBJ1-1; 9 bases match TRBD1. The V and J ends lost 6 bases and 4 bases, in that order; junction bases with no gene match: 12. This CDR3 is 16 amino acids long. CDR1 is MNHNS and CDR2 is SASEGT in the germline V gene. The chain's CDR3 is CASRMGQGVMSTEAFF. CDR3 nucleotides: TGTGCCAGCAGGATGGGACAGGGAGTCATGAGCACTGAAGCTTTCTTT.